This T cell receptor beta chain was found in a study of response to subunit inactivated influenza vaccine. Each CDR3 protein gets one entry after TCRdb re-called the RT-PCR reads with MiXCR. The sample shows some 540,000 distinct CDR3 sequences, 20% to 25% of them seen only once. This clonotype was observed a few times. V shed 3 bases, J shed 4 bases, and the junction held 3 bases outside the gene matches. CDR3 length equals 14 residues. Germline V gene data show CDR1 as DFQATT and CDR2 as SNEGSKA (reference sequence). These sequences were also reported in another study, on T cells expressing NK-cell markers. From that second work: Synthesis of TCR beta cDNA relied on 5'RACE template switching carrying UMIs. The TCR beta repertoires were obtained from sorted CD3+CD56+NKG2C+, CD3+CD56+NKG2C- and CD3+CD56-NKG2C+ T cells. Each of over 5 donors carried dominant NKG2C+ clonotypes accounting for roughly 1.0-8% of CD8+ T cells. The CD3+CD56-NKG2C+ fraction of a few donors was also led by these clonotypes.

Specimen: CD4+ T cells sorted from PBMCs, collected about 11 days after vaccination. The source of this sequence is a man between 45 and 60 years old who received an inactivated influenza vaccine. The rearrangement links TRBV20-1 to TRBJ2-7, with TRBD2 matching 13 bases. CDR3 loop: CSASRLAGGYEQYF. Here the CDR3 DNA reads TGCAGTGCTAGTCGACTAGCGGGAGGATACGAGCAGTACTTC.